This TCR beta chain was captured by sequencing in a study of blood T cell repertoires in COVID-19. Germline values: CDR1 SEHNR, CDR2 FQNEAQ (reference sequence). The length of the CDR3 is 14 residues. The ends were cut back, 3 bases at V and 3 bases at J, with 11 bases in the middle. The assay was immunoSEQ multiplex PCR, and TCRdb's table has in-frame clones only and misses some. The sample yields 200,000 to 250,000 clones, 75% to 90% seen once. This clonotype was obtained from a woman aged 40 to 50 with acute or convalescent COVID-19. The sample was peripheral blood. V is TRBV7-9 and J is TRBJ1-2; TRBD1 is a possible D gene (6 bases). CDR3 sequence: CASSLDREHYGYTF. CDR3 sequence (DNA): TGTGCCAGCAGCTTGGACAGAGAACACTATGGCTACACCTTC.